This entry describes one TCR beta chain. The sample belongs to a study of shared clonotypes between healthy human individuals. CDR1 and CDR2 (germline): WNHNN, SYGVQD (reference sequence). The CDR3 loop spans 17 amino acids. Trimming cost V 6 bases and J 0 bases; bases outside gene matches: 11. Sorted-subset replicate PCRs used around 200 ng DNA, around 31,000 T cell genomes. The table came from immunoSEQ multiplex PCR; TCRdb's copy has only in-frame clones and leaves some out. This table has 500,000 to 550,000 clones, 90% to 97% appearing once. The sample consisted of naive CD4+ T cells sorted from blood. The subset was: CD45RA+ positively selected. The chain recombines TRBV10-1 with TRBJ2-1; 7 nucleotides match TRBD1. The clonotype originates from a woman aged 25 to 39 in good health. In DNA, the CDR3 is TGCGCCAGCAGCCACTTTCATGGGGACAGCTCCTACAATGAGCAGTTCTTC. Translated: CASSHFHGDSSYNEQFF.